A single sample is the source of the 9 T cell receptor beta chains below, sequenced in a study of CD8 T cells in ankylosing spondylitis. Study-level results: Characteristic of ankylosing spondylitis blood, it appeared, was a TCR beta motif comprising several highly homologous variants.

Their antigens are not known. TCRdb independently ran MiXCR on the 5' RACE reads; one entry per CDR3 protein. The sample lists some 140,000 distinct CDR3 sequences, about a sixth occurring once. Sequencing used blood, either unsorted or a sorted T cell fraction (not recorded which). All receptors come from a male donor with ankylosing spondylitis.

This clonotype has just a few counts. This chain connects TRBV29-1 to TRBJ2-5, with TRBD1 as a possible D gene (6 bases). V shed 8 bases and J shed 5 bases, with 18 bases lying between them. CDR1 and CDR2 (germline): SQVTM, ANQGSEA. The CDR3 covers 13 residues. The DNA of the CDR3 is TGCAGCTCCGTCAGATACACAGGGGAGACCCAGTACTTC. Residues: CSSVRYTGETQYF.

The sample holds a few counts of this clonotype. Here the CDR3 DNA reads TGCAGCGGGGGGGGGTTCGGCACCGGGGAGCTGTTTTTT. As protein: CSGGGFGTGELFF. The V and J genes are TRBV29-1 and TRBJ2-2, with 7 bases identical to TRBD2. V was clipped by 7 bases and J by 4 bases; unmatched bases: 6. This CDR3 has 13 residues. Germline CDR1 SQVTM, CDR2 ANQGSEA.

The chain is built from TRBV4-1 and TRBJ2-2, with 7 positions matching TRBD2. The V gene end was trimmed by 8 bases and the J gene end by 5 bases; junction bases not matched to a gene: 11. This CDR3 contains 15 residues. Germline CDR1 reads MGHRA; CDR2 reads YSYEKL. For the CDR3, the DNA is TGCGCCAGCGATCCGGGCGGGAGAGGTACCGGGGAGCTGTTTTTT. Protein sequence: CASDPGGRGTGELFF.

This chain connects TRBV29-1 to TRBJ1-3; tentative D call: TRBD1 (6 bases). The germline CDR1 and CDR2 sequences are SQVTM and ANQGSEA. The CDR3 length is 13 residues. The CDR3 bases are TGCGGGAGTAGGACAGACTCTGGAAACACCATATATTTT. Translation: CGSRTDSGNTIYF.

The chain couples TRBV25-1 to TRBJ2-3; 13 positions match TRBD2. CDR1 and CDR2 from the germline V gene are MGHDK and SYGVNS. V was pared by 3 bases and J by 1 base, with 7 bases of the junction left unmatched. The CDR3 has 18 residues. The CDR3 loop reads CASSEGGLAGVGTDTQYF. CDR3 DNA: TGTGCCAGCAGTGAGGGAGGACTAGCGGGAGTCGGCACAGATACGCAGTATTTT.

The chain employs TRBV29-1 and TRBJ1-1; possibly TRBD1 for D (6 bases). This CDR3 region has 15 residues. Germline V CDR1 and CDR2: SQVTM, ANQGSEA. With 5 bases removed from V and 0 bases from J, the gap between germline ends came to 16 bases. CDR3 nucleotide sequence: TGCAGCGTTCCCCAATTGGGGGGCTTGAACACTGAAGCTTTCTTT. Its protein is CSVPQLGGLNTEAFF.

The gene calls are TRBV27 and TRBJ2-1; TRBD2 is a possible D gene (5 bases). There are 14 residues in the CDR3. CDR1 and CDR2 (germline): MNHEY, SMNVEV (reference sequence). The V gene lost 7 bases and the J gene lost 0 bases, with 10 bases spanning the gap. The chain's CDR3 is CASTERSSYNEQFF. CDR3 nucleotides: TGTGCCAGCACCGAGCGGAGCTCCTACAATGAGCAGTTCTTC.

This clonotype was seen many times. The chain recombines TRBV7-9 with TRBJ1-5, with TRBD1 matching over 8 bases. Germline CDR1 SEHNR, CDR2 FQNEAQ (reference sequence). V gave up 5 bases and J gave up 7 bases; unmatched junction bases: 7. The CDR3 consists of 14 residues. CDR3 DNA sequence: TGTGCCAGCAGCCAGTTGGACAGGGCGCAGCCCCAGCATTTT. Its protein is CASSQLDRAQPQHF.

This chain joins TRBV9 and TRBJ2-1, with 14 bases lining up with TRBD2. The length of the CDR3 is 17 residues. The V segment lost 3 bases and the J segment 4 bases; nucleotides outside the gene matches: 6. The germline CDR1 and CDR2 sequences are SGDLS and YYNGEE. CDR3 sequence reads: CASSAGTSGRLYNEQFF. CDR3 in DNA: TGTGCCAGCAGCGCTGGGACTAGCGGGAGACTTTACAATGAGCAGTTCTTC.